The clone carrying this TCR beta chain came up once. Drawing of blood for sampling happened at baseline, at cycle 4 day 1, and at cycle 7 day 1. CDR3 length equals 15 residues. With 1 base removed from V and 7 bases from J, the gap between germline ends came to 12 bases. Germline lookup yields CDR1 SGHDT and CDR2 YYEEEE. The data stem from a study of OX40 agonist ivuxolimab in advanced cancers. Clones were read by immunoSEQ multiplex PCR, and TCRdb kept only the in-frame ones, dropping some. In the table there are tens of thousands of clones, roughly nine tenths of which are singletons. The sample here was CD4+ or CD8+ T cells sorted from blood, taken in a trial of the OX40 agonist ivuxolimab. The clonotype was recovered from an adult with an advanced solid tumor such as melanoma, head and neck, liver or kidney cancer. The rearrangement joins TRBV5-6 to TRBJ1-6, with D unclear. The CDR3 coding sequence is TGTGCCAGCAGCTTGCGAGGACGGCAGAATTCACCCCTCCACTTT. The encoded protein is CASSLRGRQNSPLHF.